This T cell receptor (beta chain) appears in the sequencing data of a study of blood T cell repertoires in COVID-19. CDR3 length: 15 amino acids. After removal of 0 bases from V and 4 bases from J, the junction contained 5 bases not matched to a gene. CDR1 MDHEN and CDR2 SYDVKM come from the germline V gene. Data came from immunoSEQ multiplex PCR; TCRdb stores just in-frame clones and leaves some out. The sample has about 300,000 clones; roughly nine tenths are singletons. Sample: PBMCs or T cells enriched from blood (not recorded which). The chain combines TRBV28 with TRBJ2-7; 8 positions match TRBD1. This TCR was sampled from a man in his 60s who had recovered from COVID-19. CDR3 region: CASSLWTRGQYEQYF. CDR3 DNA sequence: TGTGCCAGCAGTTTATGGACCAGGGGGCAATACGAGCAGTACTTC. The full variable domain, its missing parts supplied by reference TRBV28 and TRBJ2-7, is DVKVTQSSRYLVKRTGEKVFLECVQDMDHENMFWYRQDPGLGLRLIYFSYDVKMKEKGDIPEGYSVSREKKERFSLILESASTNQTSMYLCASSLWTRGQYEQYFGPGTRLTVT.